This T cell receptor beta chain appears in the sequencing data of a study of vaccination and CD4 T cells after COVID-19. About the study: Median time from COVID diagnosis to post-COVID sampling was over 85 days (35 to 161).

Study observations and caveats: Convalescent patients displayed a median about 90% of reactive clones emerging only post-vaccination. In median terms, SARS-CoV-2-reactive clonotypes went from approximately 21 to 40, a nonsignificant rise.

Sequencing of DNA taken from cultured CD4+ T cells relied on the Oncomine TCR Beta short-read assay. MiXCR, run by TCRdb on the PCR reads, gives a single entry per CDR3 protein. The data hold some 8,500 distinct CDR3 sequences, with 45% to 55% observed a single time. V dropped 0 bases and J dropped 1 base, with 7 bases sitting between them. The CDR3 is made up of 14 amino acids. Germline loops: CDR1 LNHNV, CDR2 YYDKDF (reference sequence). Treatment reported: roughly 10-day PBMC culture with coronavirus spike peptide pools or control peptides (ViraFEST assay). About this clonotype: What it recognizes is unknown.

The sequenced sample was CD4+ T cells from blood, cultured in vitro. V is TRBV15 and J is TRBJ2-7, with unresolved D. This TCR was recovered from a human donor who had recovered from COVID-19. The CDR3 here is CATSREDGSYEQYF. The CDR3 bases are TGTGCCACCAGCAGAGAAGACGGATCCTACGAGCAGTACTTC.